Listed here are 25 T cell receptor beta chains from one sample, sequenced in a study of blood T cells in healthy people across ages. A second PCR, run for about 6 to 12 cycles, used a sample-barcoded 5' primer plus a J-beta primer mix. TCRdb ran MiXCR on the 5' RACE reads and lists one entry per CDR3 protein. The profile shows fewer than 2,000,000 distinct CDR3 sequences, around 42% of them singletons. The specimen was blood. All receptors derive from a human donor in good health.

V and J are TRBV7-2 and TRBJ1-2; 9 bases are a match to TRBD1. J was trimmed by 5 bases and V by 5 bases; bases with no gene match: 9. Germline V gene sequence: CDR1 SGHTA, CDR2 FQGNSA. The CDR3 extends over 15 amino acids. This CDR3 reads CASSTSQGAGYGYTF. DNA for the CDR3: TGTGCCAGCAGCACCTCACAGGGGGCTGGGTATGGCTACACCTTC.

This rearrangement joins TRBV4-2 to TRBJ1-4, with D unresolved. Per the germline V gene, CDR1 is LGHNA and CDR2 is YNFKEQ. The ends were cut back, 5 bases at V and 6 bases at J, with 22 bases in the middle. The CDR3 has 17 amino acids. The CDR3 loop is CASSGVDDLDVYEKLFF. DNA of the CDR3: TGTGCCAGCAGCGGGGTGGACGATTTGGACGTGTATGAAAAACTGTTTTTT.

The J gene is TRBJ1-2, the V gene TRBV12-3 or TRBV12-4, with a possible D match to TRBD1 (5 bases). The CDR3 has 14 amino acids. Between the trimmed V and J ends, which lost 3 bases and 5 bases, there was a span of 13 bases. CDR3 DNA: TGTGCCAGCAGTTTTTTTGCAGGGAAGTATGGCTACACCTTC. Translated, it gives CASSFFAGKYGYTF.

This clonotype has just a few counts. The J gene is TRBJ2-5, the V gene TRBV7-2; TRBD1 aligns across 9 bases. The CDR3 contains 12 residues. Germline assignment: CDR1 SGHTA and CDR2 FQGNSA. V lost 3 bases and J lost 11; bases outside the gene matches: 4. The CDR3 is CASSFRDRAQYF. The CDR3 DNA sequence: TGTGCCAGCAGCTTCCGGGACAGGGCTCAGTACTTC. The variable domain in full, with the rest retrieved from reference TRBV7-2 and TRBJ2-5, is GAGVSQSPSNKVTEKGKDVELRCDPISGHTALYWYRQSLGQGLEFLIYFQGNSAPDKSGLPSDRFSAERTGGSVSTLTIQRTQQEDSAVYLCASSFRDRAQYFGPGTRLLVL.

This clonotype showed up just a few times. The chain recombines TRBV27 with TRBJ2-5, with TRBD2 matching 9 bases. The J call may not be correct, given that the DNA end is closer to TRBJ2-7. CDR3 length equals 15 residues. The germline gives CDR1 MNHEY, CDR2 SMNVEV (reference sequence). The CDR3 spells CASSTVGGGAGEQYF. The CDR3 DNA reads TGTGCCAGCAGTACCGTCGGCGGGGGGGCTGGCGAGCAGTACTTC.

This clonotype was counted a few times. The V and J genes are TRBV29-1 and TRBJ2-2; perhaps TRBD2 as D (6 bases). This CDR3 region has 14 residues. The V gene's germline CDR1 is SQVTM and CDR2 ANQGSEA. The V and J ends lost 3 bases and 6 bases respectively, with 14 bases between them. The CDR3: CSVDLGGGAGELFF. The CDR3 bases are TGCAGCGTTGATCTGGGCGGCGGGGCCGGGGAGCTGTTTTTT.

The V and J genes are TRBV20-1 and TRBJ2-4; no clear D. The J call may not be correct, given that the DNA end is closer to TRBJ2-7. The CDR3 runs 11 residues. Germline lookup yields CDR1 DFQATT and CDR2 SNEGSKA (reference sequence). CDR3 sequence (DNA): TGCAGTGCCCAAAAAAAGGACGAGCAGTACTTC. Translation: CSAQKKDEQYF.

This clonotype was counted only a few times. This rearrangement joins TRBV4-3 to TRBJ2-7, with TRBD2 identical over 11 bases. There are 18 residues in the CDR3. Looked up from germline, CDR1 is LGHNA and CDR2 is YSLEER. With 0 bases clipped from V and 3 bases from J, the junction kept 10 bases outside the gene matches. The CDR3 bases are TGCGCCAGCAGCCAAGATCTTGACCTAGCGGGGGGTATCTACGAGCAGTACTTC. This sequence encodes CASSQDLDLAGGIYEQYF.

With regard to this clonotype: A junction boundary mismatches the germline segment, possibly from a read error. The rearrangement joins TRBV7-3 to TRBJ1-1; tentatively, D is TRBD1 (5 bases). The CDR3 has 16 residues. Germline loops: CDR1 SGHTA, CDR2 FQGTGA. The CDR3 reads CASSLRVRTQDTGAFF. CDR3 nucleotide sequence: TGTGCCAGCAGCTTAAGAGTCCGGACGCAGGACACTGGAGCTTTCTTT.

J is TRBJ1-1 and V is TRBV20-1, with D maybe TRBD1 (5 bases). V lost 5 bases, J lost 5 bases, and 12 bases lay in between. The CDR3 has 12 amino acids. The germline V gene has CDR1 DFQATT and CDR2 SNEGSKA (reference sequence). The CDR3 loop reads CSAQESGTEAFF. The CDR3 DNA sequence: TGCAGTGCTCAGGAGTCAGGGACTGAAGCTTTCTTT.

As regards this clonotype: This clone may be a read error of a much larger clone one base away. CDR3 loop: CSVEEPGLTLETQFF. CDR3 bases: TGCAGCGTTGAAGAACCGGGACTAACACTTGAGACCCAGTTCTTC. The rearrangement joins TRBV29-1 to TRBJ2-1; 7 bases agree with TRBD2. V trimming: 0 bases; J trimming: 13 bases; junction bases outside the gene matches: 15. Germline V CDR1 and CDR2: SQVTM, ANQGSEA. The CDR3 sequence is 15 residues long.

The J gene is TRBJ2-1, the V gene TRBV7-8, with D uncertain. V gave up 2 bases and J gave up 8 bases, with 10 bases separating them. Per germline, CDR1 SGHVS and CDR2 FQNEAQ. CDR3 size: 13 residues. CDR3 bases: TGTGCCAGCAGCTTAAACCAAAGGGATGAGCAGTTCTTC. It yields the protein CASSLNQRDEQFF.

This clonotype was recorded a few times. The rearrangement links TRBV29-1 to TRBJ1-1, with 8 bases that match TRBD1. The CDR3 length is 13 residues. Germline CDR1 and CDR2: SQVTM and ANQGSEA. V shed 7 bases and J 3 bases; nucleotides not matched to a gene: 7. The CDR3 bases are TGCAGCGCAAAACAGGGGGACTACACTGAAGCTTTCTTT. Its protein is CSAKQGDYTEAFF.

A few counts support this clonotype. This chain joins TRBV20-1 and TRBJ2-7; D call uncertain. The germline V and J ends were trimmed by 4 bases and 0 bases, with 10 bases remaining between them. Germline lookup yields CDR1 DFQATT and CDR2 SNEGSKA (reference sequence). The CDR3 is 13 residues long. The CDR3 is CSAKVVASYEQYF. CDR3 bases: TGCAGTGCTAAAGTAGTGGCCTCCTACGAGCAGTACTTC.

This clonotype was detected a few times. CDR3 amino acids: CASSLDGGGAADEQFF. The CDR3 region has the DNA TGTGCCAGCAGCTTAGATGGAGGGGGCGCGGCAGATGAGCAGTTCTTC. The chain employs TRBV7-9 and TRBJ2-1; TRBD1 is a possible D gene (7 bases). Germline V gene data show CDR1 as SEHNR and CDR2 as FQNEAQ (reference sequence). The CDR3 spans 16 residues. Deletions cut 1 base from V and 8 bases from J, with 18 bases between.

V usage is TRBV7-3 and J usage is TRBJ2-3, with D unclear. Trimming cost V 2 bases and J 3 bases, with 12 bases left between them. This CDR3 contains 15 residues. Germline CDR1 and CDR2: SGHTA and FQGTGA. The CDR3: CASSLQAVGTDTQYF. The DNA for the CDR3 is TGTGCCAGCAGCTTACAGGCAGTAGGGACAGATACGCAGTATTTT. Variable domain in full (rest from reference TRBV7-3 and TRBJ2-3): GAGVSQTPSNKVTEKGKYVELRCDPISGHTALYWYRQSLGQGPEFLIYFQGTGAADDSGLPNDRFFAVRPEGSVSTLKIQRTERGDSAVYLCASSLQAVGTDTQYFGPGTRLTVL.

A few counts support this clonotype. The J gene is TRBJ2-7, the V gene TRBV6-2 or TRBV6-3; the D gene is possibly TRBD2 (6 bases). The V and J ends lost 7 bases and 6 bases respectively, with 28 bases between them. This CDR3 comprises 17 residues. CDR1 and CDR2 (germline): MNHEY, SVGEGT. The chain's CDR3 is CASTPMVGGLIGGEQYF. In DNA form, the CDR3 reads TGTGCCAGCACCCCGATGGTTGGAGGACTAATTGGGGGCGAGCAGTACTTC.

The V call is TRBV20-1, the J call TRBJ1-4, with D possibly TRBD1 on 5 matching bases. Trimming pared 3 bases from V and 3 bases from J, leaving 8 bases between. Germline V gives CDR1 DFQATT, CDR2 SNEGSKA (reference sequence). This CDR3 is 13 amino acids long. The CDR3 coding sequence is TGCAGTGCTAGCGACAGACCTAATGAAAAACTGTTTTTT. This encodes CSASDRPNEKLFF.

This clonotype was seen only a few times. CDR3 sequence reads: CASSLRRLNYGYTF. DNA for the CDR3: TGTGCCAGCAGCTTAAGGCGCCTCAACTATGGCTACACCTTC. The gene calls are TRBV7-2 and TRBJ1-2; D gene uncertain. V lost 2 bases and J lost 2, with 9 bases in between. In germline, CDR1 is SGHTA, CDR2 FQGNSA. This CDR3 contains 14 residues.

The genes are TRBV29-1 and TRBJ2-2, with TRBD1 matching over 10 bases. CDR3 length equals 14 residues. The germline CDR1 and CDR2 sequences are SQVTM and ANQGSEA. V lost 5 bases to trimming and J lost 7 bases; unmatched junction nucleotides: 7. The DNA for the CDR3 is TGCAGCGTTCTACCGGGACAGGGGATCGGGGAGCTGTTTTTT. It yields the protein CSVLPGQGIGELFF.

The chain joins TRBV29-1 to TRBJ2-5, with 7 bases that match TRBD1. The CDR3 spans 15 residues. J gave up 5 bases and V 7 bases, and 16 bases lay outside the gene matches. CDR1 SQVTM and CDR2 ANQGSEA come from the germline V gene. The CDR3 reads CSALLDRDIWETQYF. CDR3 DNA: TGCAGCGCTCTACTTGACAGGGATATTTGGGAGACCCAGTACTTC.

The V and J genes are TRBV20-1 and TRBJ1-2; possibly TRBD1 for D (5 bases). This CDR3 region has 11 residues. Trimming left V 6 bases short and J 4 bases short, with 9 bases between. Germline V lookup: CDR1 DFQATT, CDR2 SNEGSKA (reference sequence). CDR3 residues: CSADDSYGYTF. DNA of the CDR3: TGCAGTGCGGACGACAGCTATGGCTACACCTTC.

The chain recombines TRBV4-3 with TRBJ2-1; D possibly corresponds to TRBD2 (5 bases). This CDR3 contains 13 residues. Germline V lookup: CDR1 LGHNA, CDR2 YSLEER. Trimming stripped 0 bases from V and 8 bases from J, with 8 bases between. In DNA, the CDR3 is TGCGCCAGCAGCCAAGAGATCGGGGATGAGCAGTTCTTC. Translating it yields CASSQEIGDEQFF.

This clonotype occurred once. The rearrangement joins TRBV19 to TRBJ2-7, with 8 bases aligning to TRBD1. TRBJ2-5 explains the end of the DNA better; the J call may be wrong. This CDR3 has 17 residues. In germline, CDR1 is LNHDA, CDR2 SQIVND (reference sequence). The CDR3 spells CASSILSLRDRQETQYF. As DNA, the CDR3 is TGTGCCAGTAGTATCCTTAGCCTGAGGGACAGGCAAGAGACCCAGTACTTC.

This clonotype has just a few counts. This may stem from a read error, because a much larger clone lies one nucleotide away. The genes are TRBV11-3 and TRBJ2-5; 7 nucleotides line up with TRBD1. Germline V gives CDR1 SGHNT, CDR2 YENEEA. The V gene end was trimmed by 3 bases and the J gene end by 11 bases; junction bases not matched to a gene: 6. The CDR3 length is 12 residues. CDR3 DNA: TGTGCCAGCAGCTTCCGAGGGGGCGCGCAGTACTTC. It yields the protein CASSFRGGAQYF.